A single sample is the source of the 25 T cell receptor beta chains below, sequenced in a study of regulatory T cells in long-lasting Graves disease (dated by TCRdb to the early 2020s). The sample's time point label, in plain terms: newly diagnosed GD, antithyroid drugs for less than 3 months. RNA was extracted from PBMCs in TRIzol for both TCR sequencing and RNA sequencing. Libraries were prepared through multiplex PCR. The sample was run on an Illumina HiSeq 4000. CDR3 regions were amplified by Arm-PCR with iRepertoire HTBI primers to construct TCR beta libraries. TCRdb itself trimmed the public reads at Q25 with fastp, ran MiXCR and retained productive beta chains. Identical CDR3 protein sequences are pooled into one entry, listed with their most common genes and DNA. A total of about 320,000 distinct CDR3 sequences appear in this sample, over 15% of them only once. The ten largest clones add up to 38% of the sample.

The sample was peripheral blood mononuclear cells (PBMCs), taken at new diagnosis, from a patient treated with antithyroid drugs. These receptors all come from a female donor with Graves disease.

The chain couples TRBV7-8 to TRBJ2-3; D might be TRBD1 (5 bases). Germline CDR1 is SGHVS and CDR2 is FQNEAQ. The V end was cut by 0 bases, the J end by 1 base, with 20 bases between. This CDR3 is 19 amino acids long. CDR3 nucleotide sequence: TGTGCCAGCAGCTTAGCTCCCCCAGCGACAGCCCACGGCACAGATACGCAGTATTTT. Amino acid sequence: CASSLAPPATAHGTDTQYF.

This clonotype came up many times. As DNA, the CDR3 is TGCGCCAGCAGCTTGGGAAGCGGGAGTGGGGTTCATGAGCAGTTCTTC. It yields the protein CASSLGSGSGVHEQFF. V and J are TRBV5-1 and TRBJ2-1; 8 bases align to TRBD2. The CDR3 contains 16 residues. J gave up 8 bases and V 0 bases, and 10 bases lay outside the gene matches. Germline CDR1 is SGHRS and CDR2 is YFSETQ.

In this sample, this clonotype turned up a few times. The J gene is TRBJ2-7, the V gene TRBV5-1, with 9 positions matching TRBD1. Germline lookup yields CDR1 SGHRS and CDR2 YFSETQ. The length of the CDR3 is 15 residues. V lost 3 bases to trimming and J lost 6 bases; unmatched junction nucleotides: 10. The CDR3 loop is CASSSQGASFGEQYF. DNA for the CDR3: TGCGCCAGCAGCTCACAGGGGGCTAGCTTCGGCGAGCAGTACTTC.

Ten or more counts support this clonotype. The chain combines TRBV19 with TRBJ2-7; 8 bases are a match to TRBD1. V was pared by 10 bases and J by 3 bases, with 23 bases of the junction left unmatched. Germline V lookup: CDR1 LNHDA, CDR2 SQIVND (reference sequence). The CDR3 sequence is 18 residues long. The chain's CDR3 is CAIYHLTPRTGILYEQYF. CDR3 DNA sequence: TGTGCCATCTACCACCTCACTCCCCGGACAGGGATTCTCTACGAGCAGTACTTC.

The sample holds many counts of this clonotype. The chain is built from TRBV11-2 and TRBJ1-1, with TRBD1 as a possible D gene (6 bases). Trimming took 4 bases from V and 0 from J, leaving 15 bases between them. The CDR3 contains 16 residues. Germline loops: CDR1 SGHAT, CDR2 FQNNGV. The CDR3 region is CASSSAGVTLNTEAFF. The CDR3 nucleotides are TGTGCCAGCAGCTCAGCAGGGGTAACCTTGAACACTGAAGCTTTCTTT.

This clonotype was counted ten times or more. This chain links TRBV18 with TRBJ2-2, with D perhaps TRBD1 (5 bases). Germline loops: CDR1 KGHSH, CDR2 LQKENI. V lost 8 bases and J 3 bases, leaving 13 bases between the germline ends. The CDR3 sequence is 14 residues long. The CDR3 loop is CASAKGQDTGELFF. Here the CDR3 DNA reads TGTGCCAGCGCTAAGGGGCAGGACACCGGGGAGCTGTTTTTT.

The DNA for the CDR3 is TGTGCCAGCAGAGCCCTGGACAGCCTTAGCAATCAGCCCCAGCATTTT. Translated: CASRALDSLSNQPQHF. This chain joins TRBV6-1 and TRBJ1-5; D might be TRBD1 (6 bases). This CDR3 region has 16 residues. Germline loops: CDR1 MNHNS, CDR2 SASEGT. Between the trimmed V and J ends, which lost 6 bases and 0 bases, there was a span of 15 bases.

The table lists this clonotype with many counts. This chain connects TRBV27 to TRBJ2-1; D might be TRBD2 (5 bases). This CDR3 is 18 amino acids long. Between the trimmed V and J ends, which lost 0 bases and 4 bases, there was a span of 19 bases. Looked up from germline, CDR1 is MNHEY and CDR2 is SMNVEV (reference sequence). The DNA for the CDR3 is TGTGCCAGCAGTTTATCGGGTCGGGGAGTGGGCCCTTACAATGAGCAGTTCTTC. The encoded protein is CASSLSGRGVGPYNEQFF.

This clonotype has a count of ten or more. The chain's CDR3 is CASAPVGRSYEQYF. The CDR3 DNA reads TGTGCCAGCGCCCCGGTGGGGAGGAGCTACGAGCAGTACTTC. This rearrangement joins TRBV12-3 or TRBV12-4 to TRBJ2-7; tentative D call: TRBD2 (6 bases). The CDR3 consists of 14 residues. Trimming removed 8 bases from V and 3 bases from J, with 17 bases in between.

This clonotype was detected only a few times. The chain carries TRBV29-1 and TRBJ1-2; D remains ambiguous. CDR1 and CDR2 from the germline V gene are SQVTM and ANQGSEA. V shed 4 bases and J shed 6 bases, with 9 bases lying between them. The CDR3 loop spans 11 amino acids. The CDR3 spells CSVVGEHGYTF. DNA for the CDR3: TGCAGCGTTGTCGGCGAGCATGGCTACACCTTC.

This clonotype was recorded at least ten times. For the CDR3, the DNA is TGTGCCAGCAGTCTAGGACAGGGTGAAGCTTTCTTT. Residues: CASSLGQGEAFF. V and J are TRBV28 and TRBJ1-1; 8 nucleotides align to TRBD1. Germline CDR1 is MDHEN and CDR2 is SYDVKM. V gave up 5 bases and J gave up 7 bases; unmatched junction bases: 3. This CDR3 spans 12 amino acids.

This clonotype was detected ten times or more. This chain joins TRBV10-2 and TRBJ2-1; 7 nucleotides match TRBD2. V was pared by 8 bases and J by 0 bases, with 7 bases of the junction left unmatched. The germline V gene has CDR1 WSHSY and CDR2 SAAADI. This CDR3 is 15 amino acids long. CDR3: CASSGGGYSYNEQFF. The CDR3 nucleotides are TGCGCCAGCTCTGGGGGGGGATACTCCTACAATGAGCAGTTCTTC.

This clonotype was picked up many times. This rearrangement joins TRBV6-2 or TRBV6-3 to TRBJ1-1; tentative D call: TRBD1 (6 bases). CDR1 MNHEY and CDR2 SVGEGT come from the germline V gene. The germline V and J ends were trimmed by 1 base and 2 bases, with 17 bases remaining between them. This CDR3 region has 17 residues. This chain's CDR3 is CASSYYGTPELNTEAFF. The CDR3 DNA follows: TGTGCCAGCAGTTACTACGGGACACCCGAATTAAACACTGAAGCTTTCTTT.

This clonotype has a count of ten or more. The chain is built from TRBV7-9 and TRBJ2-5, with TRBD1 matching over 9 bases. V lost 0 bases to trimming and J lost 2 bases; unmatched junction nucleotides: 4. Germline CDR1 reads SEHNR; CDR2 reads FQNEAQ (reference sequence). CDR3 length equals 16 residues. The CDR3 here is CASSLATGGHQETQYF. The CDR3 DNA reads as TGTGCCAGCAGCTTAGCGACAGGGGGGCATCAAGAGACCCAGTACTTC.

There are many counts of this clonotype. The rearrangement joins TRBV10-3 to TRBJ2-7, with 10 bases that match TRBD1. With V trimmed by 10 bases and J by 5 bases, 11 bases remained unmatched. This CDR3 spans 14 amino acids. Germline-derived CDR1 and CDR2 are ENHRY and SYGVKD. The CDR3 DNA sequence: TGTGCCACATGGGACAGGGGTATCAGCCACGAGCAGTACTTC. Encoded protein: CATWDRGISHEQYF.

This clonotype occurred many times. The J gene is TRBJ2-5, the V gene TRBV28; D is undetermined. Germline CDR1 reads MDHEN; CDR2 reads SYDVKM. V was clipped by 4 bases and J by 5 bases, with 8 bases between them. CDR3 size: 12 residues. Written as DNA, the CDR3 is TGTGCCAGCAGTTCACTTTGGGAGACCCAGTACTTC. This encodes CASSSLWETQYF.

This clonotype showed up many times. The V gene is TRBV20-1, the J gene TRBJ2-2; TRBD2 matches at 8 bases. Per the germline V gene, CDR1 is DFQATT and CDR2 is SNEGSKA (reference sequence). This CDR3 region has 14 residues. V lost 5 bases and J lost 5; bases outside the gene matches: 7. In nucleotides, the CDR3 is TGCAGTGCTCGCACTAGCGGAGCGACCGGGGAGCTGTTTTTT. Translating it yields CSARTSGATGELFF.

This clonotype was seen a few times. The chain joins TRBV4-1 to TRBJ1-2; weak D call: TRBD1 (6 bases). The CDR3 runs 15 residues. V was clipped by 3 bases and J by 5 bases, with 16 bases between them. The V gene's germline CDR1 is MGHRA and CDR2 YSYEKL. CDR3: CASSHPGKGDYGYTF. CDR3 nucleotide sequence: TGCGCCAGCAGCCACCCCGGGAAGGGGGATTATGGCTACACCTTC.

This clonotype turned up a few times. At one end the junction does not follow the germline gene, possibly because of a read error. This chain connects TRBV12-3 or TRBV12-4 to TRBJ2-1, with D tentatively TRBD2 (5 bases). The CDR3 extends over 13 amino acids. CDR3 sequence: CASSLISRDEQSF. CDR3 in DNA: TGTGCCAGCAGTCTCATTAGTCGGGATGAGCAGTCCTTC.

This clonotype was found many times. The chain joins TRBV6-2 or TRBV6-3 to TRBJ2-7; a weak D match, TRBD2 (6 bases). V lost 6 bases to trimming and J lost 5 bases, with 14 bases between them. CDR1 and CDR2 from the germline V gene are MNHEY and SVGEGT. This CDR3 comprises 13 residues. Here the CDR3 DNA reads TGTGCCAGCAGGGGACTCCTGGGGGACGAGCAGTACTTC. This codes for CASRGLLGDEQYF.

The chain has TRBV2 and TRBJ2-6; D may be TRBD1 (5 bases). The CDR3 runs to 15 residues. The V gene lost 4 bases and the J gene lost 2 bases, with 9 bases spanning the gap. Germline values: CDR1 SNHLY, CDR2 FYNNEI. CDR3 in amino acids: CASSGRRAGANVLTF. The DNA for the CDR3 is TGTGCCAGCAGTGGGCGCAGGGCTGGGGCCAACGTCCTGACTTTC.

The table lists this clonotype with many counts. The CDR3 spells CASSVTDSSYNEQFF. The CDR3 DNA sequence: TGTGCCAGCAGCGTAACAGACTCGTCCTACAATGAGCAGTTCTTC. V usage is TRBV9 and J usage is TRBJ2-1; D unresolved. Germline V gives CDR1 SGDLS, CDR2 YYNGEE. Trimming took 1 base from V and 1 from J, leaving 9 bases between them. This CDR3 has 15 amino acids.

This chain joins TRBV5-1 and TRBJ2-1; D perhaps matches TRBD1 (10 bases). CDR1 SGHRS and CDR2 YFSETQ come from the germline V gene. V lost 5 bases and J lost 14, with 32 bases in between. This CDR3 is 17 amino acids long. The CDR3 region is CASSLLPGTGVAGGEFF. The CDR3 DNA reads as TGCGCCAGCAGTTTATTACCCGGGACAGGGGTCGCGGGAGGGGAGTTCTTC. The full variable domain, rest sourced from reference TRBV5-1 and TRBJ2-1, is KAGVTQTPRYLIKTRGQQVTLSCSPISGHRSVSWYQQTPGQGLQFLFEYFSETQRNKGNFPGRFSGRQFSNSRSEMNVSTLELGDSALYLCASSLLPGTGVAGGEFFGPGTRLTVL.

A note on this clonotype: This may be a read error: a much more frequent sequence differs by one nucleotide. This likely comes from a read error, as the CDR3 has no conserved phenylalanine or tryptophan at its end. The V gene is TRBV11-2, the J gene TRBJ2-7, with D unresolved. Trimming left V 9 bases short and J 5 bases short, with 11 bases between. There are 11 residues in the CDR3. The germline V gene encodes CDR1 SGHAT and CDR2 FQNNGV. This CDR3 reads CASEEGHEQYL. As DNA, the CDR3 is TGTGCCAGTGAAGAAGGGCACGAGCAGTACCTC.

The table lists this clonotype with many counts. The V gene is TRBV3-1, the J gene TRBJ2-3, with 11 bases aligning to TRBD2. The V gene's germline CDR1 is LGHDT and CDR2 YNNKEL (reference sequence). V gave up 6 bases and J gave up 5 bases; unmatched junction bases: 7. The CDR3 covers 15 residues. The CDR3 here is CASSLTSGNGDTQYF. Here the CDR3 DNA reads TGTGCCAGCAGTCTGACTAGCGGGAATGGAGATACGCAGTATTTT.